Listed here are 18 T cell receptor beta chains from one sample, sequenced in a study of vaccination effects on CD4 cells after COVID-19. Their antigen targets remain unknown. Produced via immunoSEQ multiplex PCR; TCRdb's table is partial and in-frame only. The repertoire includes some 70,000 clones, under 80% of them detected once, and roughly 2.2% sits in the top ten. Subsequent to approximately 11 days of culture, CD4+ T cells were isolated. Vaccine administered to participants consisted of two doses of either BNT162b2 or mRNA-1273. Material: CD4+ T cells from PBMCs cultured without peptide, obtained after COVID-19 vaccination. Receptors were obtained from a human donor who received a COVID-19 vaccine.

This clone has just a few counts. The V call is TRBV18, the J call TRBJ1-3, with TRBD1 matching 7 bases. The CDR3 covers 15 residues. The germline V gene has CDR1 KGHSH and CDR2 LQKENI. With V trimmed by 4 bases and J by 0 bases, 3 bases remained unmatched. The CDR3 loop reads CASSLYRGSGNTIYF. CDR3 in DNA: TGTGCCAGCTCACTATACAGGGGCTCTGGAAACACCATATATTTT.

The V call is TRBV6-2 or TRBV6-3, the J call TRBJ1-1; no reliable D call. The CDR3 totals 14 residues. Trimming cost V 4 bases and J 1 base, with 10 bases left between them. CDR1 and CDR2 from the germline V gene are MNHEY and SVGEGT. CDR3 sequence: CASSSPSRNTEAFF. The DNA for the CDR3 is TGTGCCAGCAGTTCGCCTTCGAGGAACACTGAAGCTTTCTTT.

CDR3 in DNA: TGTGCCAGCAGCCAAGTTCAAGGGGGCTATGGCTACACCTTC. Protein: CASSQVQGGYGYTF. The J gene is TRBJ1-2, the V gene TRBV3-1 (or the pseudogene TRBV3-2), with TRBD1 as a possible D gene (6 bases). Trimming took 1 base from V and 4 from J, leaving 10 bases between them. The CDR3 runs to 14 residues. The V gene's germline CDR1 is LGHDT and CDR2 YNNKEL (reference sequence).

This chain uses TRBV29-1 with TRBJ2-5; 9 bases align to TRBD1. There are 12 residues in the CDR3. The junction had 5 bases not matched to a gene; V was cut back by 7 bases and J by 5 bases. Germline V gene sequence: CDR1 SQVTM, CDR2 ANQGSEA. CDR3 in amino acids: CSANRGPETQYF. In DNA, the CDR3 is TGCAGCGCCAACAGGGGGCCGGAGACCCAGTACTTC.

The chain couples TRBV14 to TRBJ2-3; TRBD2 matches 13 bases. The length of the CDR3 is 17 residues. The germline CDR1 and CDR2 sequences are SGHDN and FVKESK. Trimming removed 4 bases from V and 2 bases from J; junction bases left unmatched: 6. The CDR3 nucleotides read TGTGCCAGCAGCCCGACTAGCGGGAGGACAAACACAGATACGCAGTATTTT. Encoded protein: CASSPTSGRTNTDTQYF.

The J gene is TRBJ2-1, the V gene TRBV19; 13 nucleotides align to TRBD2. J gave up 10 bases and V 1 base, and 7 bases lay outside the gene matches. This CDR3 comprises 16 residues. Germline CDR1 LNHDA, CDR2 SQIVND (reference sequence). CDR3 residues: CASSIGLAGGPVEQFF. CDR3 DNA: TGTGCCAGTAGTATAGGACTAGCGGGGGGCCCGGTAGAGCAGTTCTTC. The full variable domain, its missing parts supplied by reference TRBV19 and TRBJ2-1, is DGGITQSPKYLFRKEGQNVTLSCEQNLNHDAMYWYRQDPGQGLRLIYYSQIVNDFQKGDIAEGYSVSREKKESFPLTVTSAQKNPTAFYLCASSIGLAGGPVEQFFGPGTRLTVL.

There are a few counts of this clone. The chain combines TRBV7-2 with TRBJ2-1; D is unresolved. Deletions cut 4 bases from V and 0 bases from J, with 10 bases between. CDR1 and CDR2 (germline): SGHTA, FQGNSA. This CDR3 has 15 amino acids. In DNA form, the CDR3 reads TGTGCCAGCAGCTCGGACGTAAGCTCCTACAATGAGCAGTTCTTC. It is translated as CASSSDVSSYNEQFF.

This chain connects TRBV2 to TRBJ1-5; 7 positions agree with TRBD1. Germline CDR1 SNHLY, CDR2 FYNNEI. Unmatched junction bases numbered 4, after V lost 3 bases and J lost 5 bases. The CDR3 totals 14 residues. CDR3 protein: CASSENRGDQPQHF. The DNA for the CDR3 is TGTGCCAGCAGTGAGAACAGGGGAGATCAGCCCCAGCATTTT.

Only a few counts were recorded for this clone. The V gene is TRBV11-3, the J gene TRBJ2-3; weak D call: TRBD1 (5 bases). The CDR3 extends over 16 amino acids. CDR1 and CDR2 from the germline V gene are SGHNT and YENEEA. V lost 5 bases, J lost 2 bases, and 17 bases lay in between. The CDR3 bases are TGTGCCAGCAGCCCCGGTCTGAGACAGTTCACAGATACGCAGTATTTT. It is translated as CASSPGLRQFTDTQYF. Supplemented by reference TRBV11-3 and TRBJ2-3, the full variable domain reads EAGVVQSPRYKIIEKKQPVAFWCNPISGHNTLYWYLQNLGQGPELLIRYENEEAVDDSQLPKDRFSAERLKGVDSTLKIQPAELGDSAVYLCASSPGLRQFTDTQYFGPGTRLTVL.

This clone occurred a few times. The CDR3 sequence: CATSPQGGYGYTF. The CDR3 DNA is TGTGCCACCAGTCCACAGGGGGGCTATGGCTACACCTTC. This rearrangement joins TRBV24-1 to TRBJ1-2, with TRBD1 matching 8 bases. The CDR3 spans 13 residues. Germline V lookup: CDR1 KGHDR, CDR2 SFDVKD. V was clipped by 6 bases and J by 4 bases; unmatched bases: 3.

The chain is built from TRBV7-8 and TRBJ1-1; D remains ambiguous. Trimming left V 3 bases short and J 0 bases short, with 8 bases between. Looked up from germline, CDR1 is SGHVS and CDR2 is FQNEAQ. The CDR3 is 14 residues long. This CDR3 is CASSFSSMNTEAFF. The CDR3 nucleotides read TGTGCCAGCAGCTTCTCCTCAATGAACACTGAAGCTTTCTTT.

This clone appeared a single time. The chain links TRBV7-3 to TRBJ1-1; maybe TRBD1 (6 bases). The germline V gene has CDR1 SGHTA and CDR2 FQGTGA. The CDR3 totals 14 residues. Trimming removed 5 bases at V and 1 base at J, with 11 bases between. The CDR3 DNA reads TGTGCCAGCAGCGCGGGGGGGGCGAACACTGAAGCTTTCTTT. It yields the protein CASSAGGANTEAFF. The full variable domain, completed using reference TRBV7-3 and TRBJ1-1, is GAGVSQTPSNKVTEKGKYVELRCDPISGHTALYWYRQSLGQGPEFLIYFQGTGAADDSGLPNDRFFAVRPEGSVSTLKIQRTERGDSAVYLCASSAGGANTEAFFGQGTRLTVV.

This sequence joins TRBV24-1 and TRBJ1-5; 7 bases match TRBD1. The germline V gene has CDR1 KGHDR and CDR2 SFDVKD. The junction had 11 bases not matched to a gene; V was cut back by 4 bases and J by 6 bases. The CDR3 has 16 amino acids. The CDR3 sequence: CATSDRMTGQGQPQHF. The CDR3 DNA reads as TGTGCCACCAGTGACCGAATGACAGGGCAGGGTCAGCCCCAGCATTTT.

The rearrangement uses TRBV7-2 and TRBJ1-6, with 10 bases lining up with TRBD1. This CDR3 has 15 amino acids. V lost 2 bases to trimming and J lost 10 bases; unmatched junction nucleotides: 5. The germline V gene has CDR1 SGHTA and CDR2 FQGNSA. CDR3 coding DNA: TGTGCCAGCAGCTTACTGGACAGGGGGAACTCACCCCTCCACTTT. Protein sequence: CASSLLDRGNSPLHF.

This rearrangement joins TRBV6-6 to TRBJ1-2; D may be TRBD1 (5 bases). The CDR3 has 15 amino acids. Germline V gives CDR1 MNHNY, CDR2 SVGAGI (reference sequence). V was trimmed by 0 bases and J by 8 bases, leaving 16 bases between them. The CDR3 loop reads CASSYSTAGHKGYTF. In DNA, the CDR3 is TGTGCCAGCAGTTACTCGACCGCAGGGCATAAAGGCTACACCTTC.

The chain couples TRBV7-2 to TRBJ2-5; possibly TRBD2 for D (6 bases). The CDR3 consists of 15 residues. Germline V gene lookup returns CDR1 SGHTA and CDR2 FQGNSA. Deletions cut 4 bases from V and 5 bases from J, with 17 bases between. The CDR3 DNA reads TGTGCCAGCAGCTCCCGTAGCGGCACTGGGGAGACCCAGTACTTC. Translation gives CASSSRSGTGETQYF. Together with reference TRBV7-2 and TRBJ2-5, the CDR3 gives the full variable domain: GAGVSQSPSNKVTEKGKDVELRCDPISGHTALYWYRQSLGQGLEFLIYFQGNSAPDKSGLPSDRFSAERTGGSVSTLTIQRTQQEDSAVYLCASSSRSGTGETQYFGPGTRLLVL.

This clone showed up just a few times. The chain combines TRBV4-3 with TRBJ1-1; 7 bases match TRBD1. The CDR3 has 15 residues. From germline, CDR1 is LGHNA and CDR2 YSLEER. The J segment lost 0 bases and the V segment lost 2 bases, leaving 3 bases of the junction unmatched. Here the CDR3 reads CASSQSGTVNTEAFF. CDR3 in DNA: TGCGCCAGCAGCCAATCCGGGACAGTGAACACTGAAGCTTTCTTT.

Of note for this clone: The sample holds other DNA sequences that translate to the same CDR3. V usage is TRBV30 and J usage is TRBJ1-6; 8 nucleotides align to TRBD1. Germline V gives CDR1 GTSNPN, CDR2 SVGIG (reference sequence). Losses at the gene ends were 5 bases for V and 6 bases for J; bases not matched to a gene: 3. The CDR3 length is 13 residues. The CDR3 region has the DNA TGTGCCTGGGAAGGACAGGGTAATTCACCCCTCCACTTT. It specifies CAWEGQGNSPLHF. Looking up the rest from reference TRBV30 and TRBJ1-6 gives the full variable domain: SQTIHQWPATLVQPVGSPLSLECTVEGTSNPNLYWYRQAAGRGLQLLFYSVGIGQISSEVPQNLSASRPQDRQFILSSKKLLLSDSGFYLCAWEGQGNSPLHFGNGTRLTVT.